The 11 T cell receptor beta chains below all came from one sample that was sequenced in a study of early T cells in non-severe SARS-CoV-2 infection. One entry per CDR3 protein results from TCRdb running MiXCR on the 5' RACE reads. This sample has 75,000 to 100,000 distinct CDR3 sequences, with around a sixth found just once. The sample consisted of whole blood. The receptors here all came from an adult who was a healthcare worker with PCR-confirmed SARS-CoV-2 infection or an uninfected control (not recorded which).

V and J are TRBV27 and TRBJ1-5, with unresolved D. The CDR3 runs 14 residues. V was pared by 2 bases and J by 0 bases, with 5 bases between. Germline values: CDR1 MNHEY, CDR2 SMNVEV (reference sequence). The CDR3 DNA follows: TGTGCCAGCAGTTTAGCCCATAGCAATCAGCCCCAGCATTTT. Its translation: CASSLAHSNQPQHF.

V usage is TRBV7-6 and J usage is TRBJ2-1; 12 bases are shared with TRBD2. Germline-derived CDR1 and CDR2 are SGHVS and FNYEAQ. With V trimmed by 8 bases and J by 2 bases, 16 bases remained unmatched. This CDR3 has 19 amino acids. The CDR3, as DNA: TGTGCCAGCCATACCGGGGGACTAGCGGGCGTAATCACCTACAATGAGCAGTTCTTC. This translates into CASHTGGLAGVITYNEQFF.

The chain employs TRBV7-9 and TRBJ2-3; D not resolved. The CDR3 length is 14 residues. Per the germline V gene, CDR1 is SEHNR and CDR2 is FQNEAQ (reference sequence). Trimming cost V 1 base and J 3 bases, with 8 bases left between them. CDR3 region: CASSLDPTTDTQYF. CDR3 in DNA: TGTGCCAGCAGCTTAGATCCGACAACAGATACGCAGTATTTT.

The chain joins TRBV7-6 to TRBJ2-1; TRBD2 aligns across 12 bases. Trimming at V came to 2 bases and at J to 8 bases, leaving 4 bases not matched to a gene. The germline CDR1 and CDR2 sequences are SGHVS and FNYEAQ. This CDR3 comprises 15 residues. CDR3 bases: TGTGCCAGCAGCTTATTGCTAGCGGGAGGGTATGAGCAGTTCTTC. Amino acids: CASSLLLAGGYEQFF.

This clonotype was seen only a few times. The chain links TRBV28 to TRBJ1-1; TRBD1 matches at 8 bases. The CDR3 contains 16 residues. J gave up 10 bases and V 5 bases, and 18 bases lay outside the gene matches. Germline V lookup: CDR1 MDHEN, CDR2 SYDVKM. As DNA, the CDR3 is TGTGCCAGCAGTCAAAACCAGGGGGCGCGAAGTCGTGGAGCTTTCTTT. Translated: CASSQNQGARSRGAFF.

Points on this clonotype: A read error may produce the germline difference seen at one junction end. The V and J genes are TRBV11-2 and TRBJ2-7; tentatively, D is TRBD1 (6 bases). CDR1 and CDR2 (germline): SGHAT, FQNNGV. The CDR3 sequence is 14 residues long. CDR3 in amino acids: CASSLDRSSEEQYF. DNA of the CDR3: TGTGCCAGCAGCCTAGACAGGTCTTCGGAAGAGCAGTACTTC. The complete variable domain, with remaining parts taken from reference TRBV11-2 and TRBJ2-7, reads EAGVAQSPRYKIIEKRQSVAFWCNPISGHATLYWYQQILGQGPKLLIQFQNNGVVDDSQLPKDRFSAERLKGVDSTLKIQPAKLEDSAVYLCASSLDRSSEEQYFGPGTRLTVT.

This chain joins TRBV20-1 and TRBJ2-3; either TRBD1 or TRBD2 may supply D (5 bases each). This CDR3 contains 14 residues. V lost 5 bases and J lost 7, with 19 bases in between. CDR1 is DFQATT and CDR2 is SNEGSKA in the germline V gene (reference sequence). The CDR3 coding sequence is TGCAGTGCTCCCCACCGGGACGCCGATTATACGCAGTATTTT. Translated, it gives CSAPHRDADYTQYF.

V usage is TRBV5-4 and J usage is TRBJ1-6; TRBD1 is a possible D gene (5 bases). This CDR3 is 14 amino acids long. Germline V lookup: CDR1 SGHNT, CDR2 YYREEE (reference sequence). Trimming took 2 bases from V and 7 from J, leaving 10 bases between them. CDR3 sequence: CASSFGGKNSPLHF. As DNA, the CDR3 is TGTGCCAGCAGCTTCGGGGGAAAAAATTCACCCCTCCACTTT.

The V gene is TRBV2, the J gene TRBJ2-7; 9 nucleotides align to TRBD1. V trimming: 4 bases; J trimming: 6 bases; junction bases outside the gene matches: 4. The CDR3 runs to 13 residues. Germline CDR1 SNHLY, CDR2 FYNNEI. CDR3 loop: CASSGDRAGEQYF. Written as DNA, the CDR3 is TGTGCCAGCAGTGGGGACAGGGCAGGCGAGCAGTACTTC. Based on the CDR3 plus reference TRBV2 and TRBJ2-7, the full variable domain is EPEVTQTPSHQVTQMGQEVILRCVPISNHLYFYWYRQILGQKVEFLVSFYNNEISEKSEIFDDQFSVERPDGSNFTLKIRSTKLEDSAMYFCASSGDRAGEQYFGPGTRLTVT.

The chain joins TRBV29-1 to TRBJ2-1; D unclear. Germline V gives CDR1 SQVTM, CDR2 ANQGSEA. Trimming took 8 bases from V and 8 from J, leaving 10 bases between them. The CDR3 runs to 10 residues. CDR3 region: CSIGSHEQFF. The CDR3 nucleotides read TGCAGCATCGGCTCCCATGAGCAGTTCTTC.

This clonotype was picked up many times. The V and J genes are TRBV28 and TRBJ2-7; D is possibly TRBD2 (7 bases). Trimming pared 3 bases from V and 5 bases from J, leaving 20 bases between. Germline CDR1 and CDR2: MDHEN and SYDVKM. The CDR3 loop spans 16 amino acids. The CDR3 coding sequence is TGTGCCAGCAGTTTCTCCTGGGGGGGGCTAAAGGACGAGCAGTACTTC. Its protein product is CASSFSWGGLKDEQYF.